The sequence of this T cell receptor (beta chain) was determined in a study of blood T cell repertoires in COVID-19 (dated by TCRdb to about 2020). Regarding the research as a whole: The collaborator samples originated in the United States, Italy and Spain and spanned the acute and convalescent phases of COVID-19. Deeply sampled blood TCRbeta repertoires from subjects exposed to, actively infected with, or recovered from COVID-19 were included in the dataset. Samples were obtained from the ongoing ImmuneRACE study (first 160 participants) and from about 1,300 subjects provided by 6 global collaborators. The prospective study material was composed of cDNA or gDNA derived from T cells, B-cell-depleted T cells, or PBMCs. Where available, HLA class I and class II types were obtained from metadata supplied by the sample provider rather than from assay-based typing. A de-identified subject ID, COVID-19 status, age in years and sex were almost always included in the sample metadata. The repertoires were released in a freely available public database intended as a resource for research on the immune response to SARS-CoV-2.

The immunoSEQ Assay, a bias-controlled multiplex PCR, was used to amplify TCRbeta CDR3 regions from genomic DNA. In the source study's methods: Nucleated cell counts per sample were estimated from amplification of reference gene primers within the assay. To quantify the absolute abundance of each unique TCRbeta CDR3 rearrangement, sequence reads were collapsed and filtered. For each sample, productive Simpson clonality was calculated as the square root of Simpson's diversity index across productive rearrangements. This is the immuneACCESS table as TCRdb keeps it, with only in-frame sequences that have V and J called. A part of the clones is gone; compared with another copy, unresolved V genes explain less than half, and the rest is unexplained. The DNA was the basis for D and trimming; V, J and clone size are from that table. Present in this sample are fewer than 350,000 clones, about 87% of which were seen just once. The ten largest clones take up 1.6% of the sample.

As concerns this clone: Its target antigen remains unknown. The sample holds no much larger clone one base away, and base qualities are not on file.

One collaborating source in Seattle enrolled patients while the patients were actively infected and followed the patients over time throughout the course of disease. Whole blood was collected in K2EDTA tubes by collaborating institutions according to the institutions' own protocols. Collaborator samples were shipped for TCRbeta analysis as frozen whole blood, isolated PBMCs, or DNA extracted from either sample type. The paper's findings and limits, for the study overall: The quantity of clinical and demographic metadata differed by source and by participant and was supplied without curation.

CDR1 and CDR2 were assigned from the germline V gene as MDHEN and SYDVKM. Including the terminal cysteine and phenylalanine, the CDR3 comprises 13 residues. Only the CDR3 part of the read is kept: 39 bases, read in frame from the first base. Between the V and J ends, shortened by 3 bases and 8 bases respectively, the junction contains 8 bases. The rearranged segments are TRBV28 and TRBJ1-6; tentative D gene TRBD1, with 6 bases matching. Sequenced input: peripheral blood. The clonotype originates from a woman in her twenties or thirties with COVID-19, enrolled during active disease. The CDR3: CASSLDRDSPLHF. Read as DNA, the sequence is TGTGCCAGCAGTTTGGACAGAGATTCACCCCTCCACTTT.